A single TCR beta chain is shown here with its context. This entry comes from a study of Tregs in tolerant kidney transplant recipients. Related graft donors supplied nonmyeloablative bone marrow transplants, and mixed chimerism was transient. Trimming pared 3 bases from V and 5 bases from J, leaving 19 bases between. Germline lookup yields CDR1 GTSNPN and CDR2 SVGIG (reference sequence). There are 15 residues in the CDR3. Sequencing was performed with immunoSEQ multiplex PCR; in TCRdb, only in-frame clones are kept and a portion is missing. This sample has 95,000 or so clones, with roughly 93% found just once.

The chain carries TRBV30 and TRBJ1-1, with D uncertain. This specimen consisted of CD4+ T cells from blood (PBMCs), obtained 12 months after the transplant. The clonotype originates from a human patient who received a combined kidney and bone marrow transplant. Some T cells could come from the graft donor. CDR3 in amino acids: CAWSAPGRGVTEAFF. For the CDR3, the DNA is TGTGCCTGGAGCGCCCCTGGACGGGGAGTGACTGAAGCTTTCTTT.